The 9 T cell receptor beta chains listed next were all sequenced from one sample in a study of blood T cell repertoires in COVID-19. Sequenced by immunoSEQ multiplex PCR; TCRdb stores in-frame clones only, minus some. This table has about 160,000 clones, 75% to 90% appearing once. Input material: peripheral blood. The receptors stem from a human donor with acute or convalescent COVID-19. The donor label of this sample is uncertain.

This clone was detected a few times. The gene calls are TRBV24-1 and TRBJ1-4; TRBD1 aligns across 9 bases. The CDR3 length is 14 residues. CDR1 and CDR2 (germline): KGHDR, SFDVKD. V shed 6 bases and J 7 bases; nucleotides not matched to a gene: 5. CDR3 protein: CATSSGQGGEKLFF. The CDR3 DNA is TGTGCCACCAGTTCGGGACAGGGTGGTGAAAAACTGTTTTTT.

Judged by abundance, this clone is medium-sized. The chain couples TRBV19 to TRBJ1-5, with no clear D. V gave up 6 bases and J gave up 4 bases, with 13 bases separating them. The CDR3 totals 14 residues. Germline V CDR1 and CDR2: LNHDA, SQIVND (reference sequence). The chain's CDR3 is CASRWGGPNQPQHF. In DNA, the CDR3 is TGTGCCAGTAGGTGGGGAGGGCCGAATCAGCCCCAGCATTTT.

This chain connects TRBV27 to TRBJ1-6, with 7 bases lining up with TRBD1. Germline V lookup: CDR1 MNHEY, CDR2 SMNVEV (reference sequence). The CDR3 sequence is 16 residues long. V shed 6 bases, J shed 11 bases, and the junction held 16 bases outside the gene matches. Written as DNA, the CDR3 is TGTGCCAGCAGGGGATTGCGACAGGGTAACAGGGCACCCCTCCACTTT. It specifies CASRGLRQGNRAPLHF.

The chain combines TRBV3-1 (or the pseudogene TRBV3-2) with TRBJ1-1; no firm D call. Per germline, CDR1 LGHDT and CDR2 YNNKEL (reference sequence). Trimming stripped 1 base from V and 2 bases from J, with 14 bases between. CDR3 length equals 16 residues. Here the CDR3 reads CASSQVESLTNTEAFF. CDR3 DNA sequence: TGTGCCAGCAGCCAAGTGGAGAGTCTCACCAACACTGAAGCTTTCTTT.

This chain connects TRBV11-3 to TRBJ1-3; D call uncertain. The V gene's germline CDR1 is SGHNT and CDR2 YENEEA. The CDR3 runs 15 residues. Trimming took off 4 bases at V and 0 bases at J, with 10 bases between the two ends. The CDR3 DNA follows: TGTGCCAGCAGCTCCCATGGCTCCTCTGGAAACACCATATATTTT. Encoded protein: CASSSHGSSGNTIYF. Using reference TRBV11-3 and TRBJ1-3 for the parts outside the CDR3, the full variable domain is EAGVVQSPRYKIIEKKQPVAFWCNPISGHNTLYWYLQNLGQGPELLIRYENEEAVDDSQLPKDRFSAERLKGVDSTLKIQPAELGDSAVYLCASSSHGSSGNTIYFGEGSWLTVV.

In regard to this clone: The junction departs from germline at one end; a sequencing error may be responsible. The rearrangement links TRBV28 to TRBJ1-4, with D maybe TRBD1 (5 bases). This CDR3 has 12 residues. Germline V gene data show CDR1 as MDHEN and CDR2 as SYDVKM. The CDR3 DNA sequence: TGTGCCAGCACCCAAAGGGGTGGGCCTGGGGTTTTT. The encoded protein is CASTQRGGPGVF.

This clone was counted a few times. The chain uses TRBV11-2 and TRBJ1-2, with D possibly matching TRBD1 (6 bases). Germline V gives CDR1 SGHAT, CDR2 FQNNGV. The ends were cut back, 0 bases at V and 8 bases at J, with 19 bases in the middle. The CDR3 length is 16 residues. The CDR3 nucleotides read TGTGCCAGCAGCTTAGACGGCCTAGGGGGATTTCGGGGCTACACCTTC. It encodes CASSLDGLGGFRGYTF.

The chain combines TRBV7-9 with TRBJ2-1; 7 bases agree with TRBD2. Germline lookup yields CDR1 SEHNR and CDR2 FQNEAQ (reference sequence). This CDR3 is built from 16 residues. The V and J ends lost 4 bases and 5 bases, in that order; junction bases with no gene match: 11. The CDR3 region has the DNA TGTGCCAGCAGCTGGAGAAGGGGAGGGAGTAACAATGAGCAGTTCTTC. It is translated as CASSWRRGGSNNEQFF.

The CDR3 DNA sequence: TGTGCCTGGAGCAACAGGGGGCTTGGAGGAAACACCATATATTTT. Residues: CAWSNRGLGGNTIYF. The rearrangement links TRBV30 to TRBJ1-3; 9 nucleotides match TRBD1. Germline trimming cut 3 bases from V and 4 bases from J; bases unmatched to any gene: 7. There are 15 residues in the CDR3. Germline loops: CDR1 GTSNPN, CDR2 SVGIG (reference sequence).